The 7 T cell receptor beta chains below come from one sample, sequenced in a study of blood T cell repertoires in COVID-19. Profiling relied on immunoSEQ multiplex PCR, and the TCRdb table lists in-frame clones only, not all of them. The sample comprises 40,000 or so clones, 79% of which are singletons, and around 25% rests with the top ten. Sequencing used peripheral blood. These TCRs come from a man between 65 and 85 years old with acute or convalescent COVID-19.

V usage is TRBV7-2 and J usage is TRBJ2-2, with D possibly TRBD2 on 5 matching bases. V was pared by 4 bases and J by 7 bases, with 13 bases between. Germline lookup yields CDR1 SGHTA and CDR2 FQGNSA. This CDR3 comprises 14 residues. The DNA for the CDR3 is TGTGCCAGCAGCTCGTTAGCGAGCGTCGGGGAGCTGTTTTTT. It is translated as CASSSLASVGELFF.

The chain joins TRBV4-2 to TRBJ1-3; D unclear. This CDR3 is 14 amino acids long. Germline V gives CDR1 LGHNA, CDR2 YNFKEQ. Trimming took off 4 bases at V and 0 bases at J, with 7 bases between the two ends. In DNA, the CDR3 is TGTGCCAGCAGCCCCTCGGGCTCTGGAAACACCATATATTTT. It encodes CASSPSGSGNTIYF.

CDR3 bases: TGTGCCAGCAGCCCGGGGACAGGGACAAATACGCAGTATTTT. This translates into CASSPGTGTNTQYF. V usage is TRBV7-3 and J usage is TRBJ2-3, with TRBD1 matching over 9 bases. J gave up 7 bases and V 5 bases, and 7 bases lay outside the gene matches. CDR1 is SGHTA, CDR2 FQGTGA, per germline. The CDR3 runs to 14 residues.

This sequence joins TRBV7-9 and TRBJ2-3; 13 bases are a match to TRBD2. Trimming took 9 bases from V and 4 from J; bases not matched to a gene: 1. CDR1 is SEHNR, CDR2 FQNEAQ, per germline (reference sequence). This CDR3 comprises 13 residues. The CDR3 nucleotides read TGTGCCAGTGGACTAGCGGGAGCAGATACGCAGTATTTT. It is translated as CASGLAGADTQYF.

The V gene is TRBV7-3, the J gene TRBJ1-2; 9 bases are a match to TRBD1. CDR3 length equals 14 residues. The V gene end was trimmed by 5 bases and the J gene end by 8 bases; junction bases not matched to a gene: 9. The germline V gene has CDR1 SGHTA and CDR2 FQGTGA. CDR3 coding DNA: TGTGCCAGCAGCCCGGGACAGGGCGACTTAGGCTACACCTTC. Translation gives CASSPGQGDLGYTF.

The chain uses TRBV24-1 and TRBJ2-2; tentatively, D is TRBD2 (5 bases). Trimming pared 3 bases from V and 3 bases from J, leaving 13 bases between. Germline V gene data show CDR1 as KGHDR and CDR2 as SFDVKD. The CDR3 has 16 amino acids. This chain's CDR3 is CATSDRPEAHTGELFF. The CDR3 coding sequence is TGTGCCACCAGTGATCGCCCGGAGGCGCACACCGGGGAGCTGTTTTTT.

CDR3 residues: CASSQPGQGSEKLFF. In nucleotides, the CDR3 is TGTGCCAGCAGTCAACCGGGACAGGGGAGTGAAAAACTGTTTTTT. The gene calls are TRBV6-6 and TRBJ1-4, with 10 bases that match TRBD1. The CDR3 contains 15 residues. Germline values: CDR1 MNHNY, CDR2 SVGAGI (reference sequence). V lost 5 bases and J lost 7; bases outside the gene matches: 7.